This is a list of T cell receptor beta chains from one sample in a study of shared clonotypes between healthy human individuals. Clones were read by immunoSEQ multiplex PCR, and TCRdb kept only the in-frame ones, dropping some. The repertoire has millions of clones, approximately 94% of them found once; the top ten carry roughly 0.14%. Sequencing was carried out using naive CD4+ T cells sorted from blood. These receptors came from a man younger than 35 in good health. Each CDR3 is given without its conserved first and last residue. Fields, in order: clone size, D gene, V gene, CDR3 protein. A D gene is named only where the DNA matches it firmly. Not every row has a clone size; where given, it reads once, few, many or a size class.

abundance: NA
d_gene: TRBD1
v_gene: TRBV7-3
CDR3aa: ASSFDRGSYNEQF

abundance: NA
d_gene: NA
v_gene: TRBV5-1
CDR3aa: ASSLVGAYTGELF

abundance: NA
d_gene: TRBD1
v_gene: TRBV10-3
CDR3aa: AISGEQGQIGSYEQY

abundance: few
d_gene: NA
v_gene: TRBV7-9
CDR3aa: ASSPEGLSNEKLF

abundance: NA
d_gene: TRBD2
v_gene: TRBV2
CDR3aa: ASSLGAGVTDTQY

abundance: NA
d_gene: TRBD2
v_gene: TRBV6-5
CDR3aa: ASKRGVSYNEQF

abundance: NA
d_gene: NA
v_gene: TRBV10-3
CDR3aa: AISEALGGEKLF

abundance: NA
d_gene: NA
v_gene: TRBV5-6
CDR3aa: ASSLSSGELF

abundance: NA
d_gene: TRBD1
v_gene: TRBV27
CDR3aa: ASSGTGVANEQF

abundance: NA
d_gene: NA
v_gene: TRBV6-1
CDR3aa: ASSEGPGLEKLF

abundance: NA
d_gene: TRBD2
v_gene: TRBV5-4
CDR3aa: ASSLAGGSTDTQY

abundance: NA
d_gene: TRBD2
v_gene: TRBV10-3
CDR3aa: AISEAQPTSGLSYEQY

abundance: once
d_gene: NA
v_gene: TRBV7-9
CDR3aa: ASSLGRTNNYGYT

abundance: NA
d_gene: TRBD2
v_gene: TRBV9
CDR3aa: AGPGLAGKVGRNEQF

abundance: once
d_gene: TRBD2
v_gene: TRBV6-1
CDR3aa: ASSPRGNTDTQY

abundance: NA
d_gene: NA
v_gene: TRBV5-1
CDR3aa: ASSLDPTGQTQY

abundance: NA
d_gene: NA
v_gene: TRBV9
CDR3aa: ASSVAGSTDTQY

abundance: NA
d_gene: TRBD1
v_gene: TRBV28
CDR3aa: ASSRGDRDGVEAF

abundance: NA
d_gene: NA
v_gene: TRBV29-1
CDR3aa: SVVPEGETQY

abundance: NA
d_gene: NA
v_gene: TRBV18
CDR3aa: ASSIGPTQSGNTIY

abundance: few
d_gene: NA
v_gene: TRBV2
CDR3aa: ASSKTLEAF

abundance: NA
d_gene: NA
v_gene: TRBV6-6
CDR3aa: ASSWVDWRAKNIQY

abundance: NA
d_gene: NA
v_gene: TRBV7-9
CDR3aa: ASSLYRTGTYEQY

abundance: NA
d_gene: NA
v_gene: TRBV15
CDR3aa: ATSRDPGEGGEAF

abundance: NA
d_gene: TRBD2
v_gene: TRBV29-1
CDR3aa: STTGLAGVWSYNEQF

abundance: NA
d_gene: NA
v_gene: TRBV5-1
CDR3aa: ASSLDGSSTDTQY

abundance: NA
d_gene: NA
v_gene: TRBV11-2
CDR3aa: ASSFEHNTGELF

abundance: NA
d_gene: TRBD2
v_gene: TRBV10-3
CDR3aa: AISELTASGRRANEQF

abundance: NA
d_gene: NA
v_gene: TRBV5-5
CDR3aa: ASSFEGLSRNEQF

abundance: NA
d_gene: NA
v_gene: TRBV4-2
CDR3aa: ASSQDDATNTEAF

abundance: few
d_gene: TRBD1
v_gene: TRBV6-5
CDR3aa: ASRDRVNSPLH

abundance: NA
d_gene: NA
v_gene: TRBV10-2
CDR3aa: ASSRGIMVPQH

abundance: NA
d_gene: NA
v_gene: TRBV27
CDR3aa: ASSFSGSSNQPQH

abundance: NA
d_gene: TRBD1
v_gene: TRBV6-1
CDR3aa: ASREQGAVYEQY

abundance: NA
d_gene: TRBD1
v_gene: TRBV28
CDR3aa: ASSLGARGPSGNTIY

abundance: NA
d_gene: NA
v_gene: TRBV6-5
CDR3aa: ASRTILATGELF

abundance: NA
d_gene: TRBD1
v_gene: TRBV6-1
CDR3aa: AIRPGQGMSGYT

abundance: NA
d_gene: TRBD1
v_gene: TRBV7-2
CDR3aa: ASSPRRTGGDRGNQPQH

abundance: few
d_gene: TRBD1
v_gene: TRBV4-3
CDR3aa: ASSQVYGTAYQPQH